Listed here are 20 T cell receptor beta chains from one sample, sequenced in a study of T cell responses to AZD1222 COVID-19 vaccine. Repertoires were generated with immunoSEQ multiplex PCR, while TCRdb's copy carries only in-frame clones and drops some. The sample lists more than 85,000 clones; 88% were seen once. This sample comprised peripheral blood, obtained on day 0 of AZD1222 vaccination. The receptor source for this set is an adult in good health.

The gene calls are TRBV3-1 (or the pseudogene TRBV3-2) and TRBJ1-2, with a possible D match to TRBD1 (5 bases). Germline-derived CDR1 and CDR2 are LGHDT and YNNKEL (reference sequence). The CDR3 has 14 amino acids. V lost 1 base and J lost 7, with 13 bases in between. CDR3 sequence (DNA): TGTGCCAGCAGCCAAGCTCTAGGGGTCGGTGGCTACACCTTC. This codes for CASSQALGVGGYTF.

The chain carries TRBV7-9 and TRBJ2-2, with TRBD2 matching over 8 bases. Unmatched junction bases numbered 10, after V lost 10 bases and J lost 3 bases. Germline CDR1 and CDR2: SEHNR and FQNEAQ (reference sequence). CDR3 length: 15 amino acids. CDR3 DNA: TGTGCCACCAAACAGCGGGAGTTGGACACCGGGGAGCTGTTTTTT. Protein: CATKQRELDTGELFF.

The V call is TRBV24-1, the J call TRBJ2-3; TRBD1 aligns across 8 bases. This CDR3 spans 17 amino acids. Germline-derived CDR1 and CDR2 are KGHDR and SFDVKD. The V gene end was trimmed by 5 bases and the J gene end by 2 bases; junction bases not matched to a gene: 11. The CDR3 coding sequence is TGTGCCACCAGTGCTATGGGGACAGGCGTACTCACAGATACGCAGTATTTT. Translated, it gives CATSAMGTGVLTDTQYF.

V usage is TRBV5-1 and J usage is TRBJ2-7; the D is unclear. Trimming removed 1 base at V and 4 bases at J, with 12 bases between. The CDR3 covers 14 residues. The germline gives CDR1 SGHRS, CDR2 YFSETQ. CDR3 bases: TGCGCCAGCAGCTTGTATGGCGGTCGGTACGAGCAGTACTTC. Its translation: CASSLYGGRYEQYF.

V and J are TRBV6-2 or TRBV6-3 and TRBJ1-2; TRBD1 is a possible D gene (5 bases). The CDR3 is 15 residues long. Germline-derived CDR1 and CDR2 are MNHEY and SVGEGT. Between the trimmed V and J ends, which lost 5 bases and 4 bases, there was a span of 17 bases. CDR3 coding DNA: TGTGCCAGCAGTGATCCCGGGGGGGGACGCTATGGCTACACCTTC. Amino acids: CASSDPGGGRYGYTF.

V usage is TRBV2 and J usage is TRBJ1-1; D is perhaps TRBD1 (6 bases). CDR3 length: 14 amino acids. CDR1 is SNHLY, CDR2 FYNNEI, per germline. With 3 bases removed from V and 6 bases from J, the gap between germline ends came to 14 bases. The CDR3 here is CASSEALGGAEAFF. For the CDR3, the DNA is TGTGCCAGCAGTGAGGCCCTCGGGGGCGCTGAAGCTTTCTTT.

The chain has TRBV18 and TRBJ1-2, with D tentatively TRBD1 (6 bases). Trimming shortened V by 3 bases and J by 2 bases, and 7 bases separated the two germline ends. The germline V gene has CDR1 KGHSH and CDR2 LQKENI. The CDR3 contains 13 residues. The CDR3: CASSPDRNYGYTF. The CDR3, as DNA: TGTGCCAGCTCACCCGACAGGAACTATGGCTACACCTTC. The full variable domain, in which reference TRBV18 and TRBJ1-2 provide the parts outside the CDR3, is NAGVMQNPRHLVRRRGQEARLRCSPMKGHSHVYWYRQLPEEGLKFMVYLQKENIIDESGMPKERFSAEFPKEGPSILRIQQVVRGDSAAYFCASSPDRNYGYTFGSGTRLTVV.

This chain links TRBV7-9 with TRBJ2-7; tentatively, D is TRBD1 (5 bases). Trimming took off 0 bases at V and 7 bases at J, with 13 bases between the two ends. Germline CDR1 SEHNR, CDR2 FQNEAQ (reference sequence). The CDR3 consists of 14 residues. The CDR3 reads CASSLAGQAGEQYF. CDR3 DNA sequence: TGTGCCAGCAGCTTAGCGGGGCAGGCCGGGGAGCAGTACTTC.

The V call is TRBV5-4, the J call TRBJ2-5; D is uncertain. The V and J ends lost 5 bases and 5 bases respectively, with 22 bases between them. Germline CDR1 and CDR2: SGHNT and YYREEE (reference sequence). The CDR3 loop spans 16 amino acids. CDR3 protein: CASSVLKDPVVETQYF. Here the CDR3 DNA reads TGTGCCAGCAGTGTTTTAAAGGACCCCGTAGTTGAGACCCAGTACTTC.

This chain links TRBV9 with TRBJ2-1; perhaps TRBD2 as D (6 bases). Germline V gene sequence: CDR1 SGDLS, CDR2 YYNGEE. Trimming stripped 0 bases from V and 7 bases from J, with 17 bases between. The CDR3 runs to 16 residues. The CDR3 is CASSVGFGRGFNEQFF. Here the CDR3 DNA reads TGTGCCAGCAGCGTAGGATTTGGGCGGGGTTTTAATGAGCAGTTCTTC.

The chain employs TRBV21-1 and TRBJ1-1. TRBV21-1 is a pseudogene. The CDR3 has 11 residues. The chain's CDR3 is CASSRKVSAFF. In nucleotides, the CDR3 is TGTGCCAGCAGCCGGAAGGTGTCAGCTTTCTTT.

The gene calls are TRBV10-1 and TRBJ2-5, with TRBD1 matching 11 bases. The CDR3 extends over 15 amino acids. CDR1 WNHNN and CDR2 SYGVQD come from the germline V gene (reference sequence). The ends lost 3 bases at V and 4 bases at J; junction bases unmatched: 4. The CDR3 loop is CASSDTGTGGETQYF. CDR3 DNA: TGCGCCAGCAGTGACACCGGGACAGGGGGAGAGACCCAGTACTTC.

V is TRBV29-1 and J is TRBJ1-2; no clear D gene. The CDR3 is 12 amino acids. V lost 6 bases and J 5 bases, leaving 13 bases between the germline ends. Germline values: CDR1 SQVTM, CDR2 ANQGSEA. The chain's CDR3 is CSVLPTEYGYTF. In DNA, the CDR3 is TGCAGCGTCCTACCTACAGAGTATGGCTACACCTTC.

V is TRBV29-1 and J is TRBJ2-7; TRBD1 is a possible D gene (6 bases). There are 14 residues in the CDR3. Germline CDR1 and CDR2: SQVTM and ANQGSEA. V shed 6 bases and J shed 3 bases, with 18 bases lying between them. The CDR3 loop reads CSVTPRGTVYEQYF. CDR3 bases: TGCAGCGTGACGCCCAGGGGTACCGTCTACGAGCAGTACTTC.

The V gene is TRBV11-2, the J gene TRBJ1-4, with D perhaps matching TRBD1 (5 bases). V was trimmed by 5 bases and J by 0 bases, leaving 19 bases between them. The CDR3 is 18 amino acids. Germline-derived CDR1 and CDR2 are SGHAT and FQNNGV. The CDR3 nucleotides are TGTGCCAGCAGCCGGAGACAGTATACCGTTGCAACTAATGAAAAACTGTTTTTT. It specifies CASSRRQYTVATNEKLFF. Based on the CDR3 plus reference TRBV11-2 and TRBJ1-4, the full variable domain is EAGVAQSPRYKIIEKRQSVAFWCNPISGHATLYWYQQILGQGPKLLIQFQNNGVVDDSQLPKDRFSAERLKGVDSTLKIQPAKLEDSAVYLCASSRRQYTVATNEKLFFGSGTQLSVL.

The chain joins TRBV7-9 to TRBJ2-1; 9 bases match TRBD2. The junction had 4 bases not matched to a gene; V was cut back by 4 bases and J by 3 bases. CDR1 and CDR2 from the germline V gene are SEHNR and FQNEAQ (reference sequence). The CDR3 is 15 amino acids. CDR3 sequence (DNA): TGTGCCAGCAGCTCTGGAGCGGGAGGCTACAATGAGCAGTTCTTC. As protein: CASSSGAGGYNEQFF.

The genes are TRBV5-1 and TRBJ2-1; 12 bases map to TRBD2. V lost 3 bases, J lost 8 bases, and 12 bases stayed unmatched. Per the germline V gene, CDR1 is SGHRS and CDR2 is YFSETQ. This CDR3 region has 17 residues. In DNA, the CDR3 is TGCGCCAGCAGCTCGGGAGCTAGCGGGGGGGCCCTGGATGAGCAGTTCTTC. It codes for CASSSGASGGALDEQFF. The full variable domain, its missing parts supplied by reference TRBV5-1 and TRBJ2-1, is KAGVTQTPRYLIKTRGQQVTLSCSPISGHRSVSWYQQTPGQGLQFLFEYFSETQRNKGNFPGRFSGRQFSNSRSEMNVSTLELGDSALYLCASSSGASGGALDEQFFGPGTRLTVL.

V gene TRBV9 combines with J gene TRBJ2-3; 9 bases fit TRBD2. Germline trimming cut 0 bases from V and 0 bases from J; bases unmatched to any gene: 2. Per germline, CDR1 SGDLS and CDR2 YYNGEE. The CDR3 totals 16 residues. CDR3 loop: CASSVGGTSSTDTQYF. In DNA, the CDR3 is TGTGCCAGCAGCGTAGGTGGGACTAGCAGCACAGATACGCAGTATTTT. The full variable domain, completed using reference TRBV9 and TRBJ2-3, is DSGVTQTPKHLITATGQRVTLRCSPRSGDLSVYWYQQSLDQGLQFLIQYYNGEERAKGNILERFSAQQFPDLHSELNLSSLELGDSALYFCASSVGGTSSTDTQYFGPGTRLTVL.

V gene TRBV29-1 combines with J gene TRBJ1-5; TRBD1 is a possible D gene (6 bases). This CDR3 is built from 13 residues. Germline CDR1 reads SQVTM; CDR2 reads ANQGSEA. V lost 4 bases to trimming and J lost 5 bases, with 12 bases between them. The CDR3 loop reads CSVGWGRDQPQHF. The DNA for the CDR3 is TGCAGCGTTGGCTGGGGGCGAGATCAGCCCCAGCATTTT.

The V and J genes are TRBV19 and TRBJ2-3; either TRBD1 or TRBD2 may supply D (5 bases each). Germline loops: CDR1 LNHDA, CDR2 SQIVND (reference sequence). The CDR3 is made up of 13 amino acids. V lost 3 bases to trimming and J lost 10 bases, with 14 bases between them. The CDR3 region has the DNA TGTGCCAGTAGTATTCTGGGGGATCTGGCGCAGTATTTT. As protein: CASSILGDLAQYF. Looking up the rest from reference TRBV19 and TRBJ2-3 gives the full variable domain: DGGITQSPKYLFRKEGQNVTLSCEQNLNHDAMYWYRQDPGQGLRLIYYSQIVNDFQKGDIAEGYSVSREKKESFPLTVTSAQKNPTAFYLCASSILGDLAQYFGPGTRLTVL.